This T cell receptor beta chain was sequenced during a study of regulatory T cells in long-lasting Graves disease. Across the whole study: Over 5 years of antithyroid drugs with positive TSH receptor antibodies was taken to mean persistent Graves' disease.

Construction of TCR beta libraries relied on iRepertoire HTBI primers and on Arm-PCR targeting CDR3 regions. From the multiplex PCR reads, TCRdb called clonotypes with MiXCR, one entry per CDR3 protein. The table lists 500,000 to 700,000 distinct CDR3 sequences, 30% of them singletons. Time point of the sample: persistent/refractory GD, antithyroid drugs over 5 years with positive TRAb. PBMCs provided the RNA from which the TCR library was made. Notes on the study in general: Persistent patients had a count of shared public clonotypes (more than 2,500) that exceeded that of new patients (around 970). Reduced TCR diversity was observed in persistent Graves' patients versus newly diagnosed patients.

This clonotype was seen a few times. Its antigen is unidentified. The CDR3 covers 14 residues. From germline, CDR1 is SGDLS and CDR2 YYNGEE. V dropped 0 bases and J dropped 9 bases, with 10 bases sitting between them. The starting material was peripheral blood mononuclear cells (PBMCs), obtained when the disease was refractory, from a patient treated with antithyroid drugs. The sequence came from a female donor with Graves disease. This rearrangement joins TRBV9 to TRBJ1-6; tentatively, D is TRBD1 (5 bases). The CDR3: CASSVVGQGSPLHF. Here the CDR3 DNA reads TGTGCCAGCAGCGTAGTCGGTCAGGGTTCACCCCTCCACTTT.